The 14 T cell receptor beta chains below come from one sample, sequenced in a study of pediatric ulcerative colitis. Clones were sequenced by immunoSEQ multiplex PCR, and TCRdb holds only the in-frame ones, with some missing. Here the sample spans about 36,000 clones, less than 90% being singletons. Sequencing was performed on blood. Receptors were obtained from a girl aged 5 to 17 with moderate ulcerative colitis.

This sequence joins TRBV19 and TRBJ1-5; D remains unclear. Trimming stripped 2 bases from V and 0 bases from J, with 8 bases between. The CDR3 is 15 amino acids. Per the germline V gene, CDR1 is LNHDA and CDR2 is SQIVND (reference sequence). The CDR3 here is CASSITPNSNQPQHF. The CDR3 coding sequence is TGTGCCAGTAGTATAACTCCCAATAGCAATCAGCCCCAGCATTTT.

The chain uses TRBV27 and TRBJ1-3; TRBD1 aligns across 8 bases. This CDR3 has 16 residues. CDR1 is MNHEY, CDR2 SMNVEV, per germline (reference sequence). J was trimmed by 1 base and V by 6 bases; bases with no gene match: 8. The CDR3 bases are TGTGCCAGCAGCTCCAGGGGGCCCCTATCTGGAAACACCATATATTTT. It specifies CASSSRGPLSGNTIYF.

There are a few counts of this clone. CDR3 bases: TGTGCCAGCAGATGGACAGGCCGGGCTTTCTTT. This gives the protein CASRWTGRAFF. The rearrangement joins TRBV6-1 to TRBJ1-1, with 7 bases aligning to TRBD1. Trimming at V came to 6 bases and at J to 11 bases, leaving 6 bases not matched to a gene. CDR3 length: 11 amino acids. Germline V CDR1 and CDR2: MNHNS, SASEGT.

CDR3: CASPGFNRRYEQYF. In DNA, the CDR3 is TGTGCCAGCCCGGGGTTTAATCGGAGATACGAGCAGTACTTC. The chain employs TRBV6-1 and TRBJ2-7, with a weak D call TRBD2 (5 bases). The CDR3 sequence is 14 residues long. Germline V gene sequence: CDR1 MNHNS, CDR2 SASEGT. The V end was cut by 8 bases, the J end by 4 bases, with 18 bases between.

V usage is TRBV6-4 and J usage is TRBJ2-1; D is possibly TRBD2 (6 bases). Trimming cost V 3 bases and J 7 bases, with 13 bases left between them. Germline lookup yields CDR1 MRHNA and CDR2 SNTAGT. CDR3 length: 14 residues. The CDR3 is CASSESGLRNEQFF. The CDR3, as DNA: TGTGCCAGCAGTGAGTCGGGACTTAGGAATGAGCAGTTCTTC.

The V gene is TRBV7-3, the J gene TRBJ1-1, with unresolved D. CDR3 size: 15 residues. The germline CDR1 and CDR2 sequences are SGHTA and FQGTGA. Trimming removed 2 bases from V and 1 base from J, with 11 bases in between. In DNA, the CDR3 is TGTGCCAGCAGCTTAGTCGGGGTGGAGAACACTGAAGCTTTCTTT. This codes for CASSLVGVENTEAFF. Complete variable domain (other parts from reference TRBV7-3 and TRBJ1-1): GAGVSQTPSNKVTEKGKYVELRCDPISGHTALYWYRQSLGQGPEFLIYFQGTGAADDSGLPNDRFFAVRPEGSVSTLKIQRTERGDSAVYLCASSLVGVENTEAFFGQGTRLTVV.

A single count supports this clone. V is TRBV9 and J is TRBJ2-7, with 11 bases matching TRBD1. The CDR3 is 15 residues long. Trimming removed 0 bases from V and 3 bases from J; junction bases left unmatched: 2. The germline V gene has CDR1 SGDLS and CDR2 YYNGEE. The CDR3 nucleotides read TGTGCCAGCAGCGTAGGGACAGGGGGCAACTACGAGCAGTACTTC. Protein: CASSVGTGGNYEQYF.

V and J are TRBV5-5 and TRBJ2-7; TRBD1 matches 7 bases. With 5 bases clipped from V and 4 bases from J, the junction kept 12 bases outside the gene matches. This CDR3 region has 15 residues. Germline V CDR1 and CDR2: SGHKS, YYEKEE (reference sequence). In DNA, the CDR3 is TGTGCCAGCAGAACTAACAGGGGTCCACCGTACGAGCAGTACTTC. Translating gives CASRTNRGPPYEQYF.

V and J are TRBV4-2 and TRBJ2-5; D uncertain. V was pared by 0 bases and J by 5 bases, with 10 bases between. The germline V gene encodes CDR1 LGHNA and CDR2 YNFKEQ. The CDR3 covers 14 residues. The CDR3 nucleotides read TGTGCCAGCAGCCAAGATCTCGCCGGGGAGACCCAGTACTTC. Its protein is CASSQDLAGETQYF.

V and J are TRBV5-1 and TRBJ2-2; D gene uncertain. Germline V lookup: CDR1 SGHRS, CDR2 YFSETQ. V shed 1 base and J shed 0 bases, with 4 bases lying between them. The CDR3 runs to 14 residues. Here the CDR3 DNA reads TGCGCCAGCAGCTTGTTGTCGAACACCGGGGAGCTGTTTTTT. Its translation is CASSLLSNTGELFF. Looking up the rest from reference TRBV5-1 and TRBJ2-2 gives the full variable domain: KAGVTQTPRYLIKTRGQQVTLSCSPISGHRSVSWYQQTPGQGLQFLFEYFSETQRNKGNFPGRFSGRQFSNSRSEMNVSTLELGDSALYLCASSLLSNTGELFFGEGSRLTVL.

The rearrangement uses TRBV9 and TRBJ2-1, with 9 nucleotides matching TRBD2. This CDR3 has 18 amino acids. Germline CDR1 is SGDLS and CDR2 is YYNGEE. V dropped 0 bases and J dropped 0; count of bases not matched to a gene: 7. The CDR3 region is CASSVGATSGSSYNEQFF. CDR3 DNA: TGTGCCAGCAGCGTAGGGGCGACTAGCGGTAGCTCCTACAATGAGCAGTTCTTC.

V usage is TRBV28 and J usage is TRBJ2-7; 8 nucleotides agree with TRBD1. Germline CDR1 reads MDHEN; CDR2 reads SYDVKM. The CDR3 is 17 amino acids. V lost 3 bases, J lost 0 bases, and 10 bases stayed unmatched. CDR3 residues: CASSFGDRSFYSYEQYF. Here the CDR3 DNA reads TGTGCCAGCAGTTTTGGGGACAGGTCCTTCTACTCCTACGAGCAGTACTTC.

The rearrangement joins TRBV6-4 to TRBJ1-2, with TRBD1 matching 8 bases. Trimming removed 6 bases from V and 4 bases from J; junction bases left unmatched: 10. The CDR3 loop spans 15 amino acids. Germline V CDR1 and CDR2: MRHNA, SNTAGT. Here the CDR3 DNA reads TGTGCCAGCAGCTCACAGGGGGTTGAGGGCTATGGCTACACCTTC. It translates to CASSSQGVEGYGYTF.

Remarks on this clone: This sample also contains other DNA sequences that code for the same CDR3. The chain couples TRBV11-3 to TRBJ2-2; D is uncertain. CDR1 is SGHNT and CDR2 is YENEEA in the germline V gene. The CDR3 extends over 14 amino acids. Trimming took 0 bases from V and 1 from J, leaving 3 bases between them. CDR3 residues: CASSLDRNTGELFF. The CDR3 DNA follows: TGTGCCAGCAGCTTAGACCGGAACACCGGGGAGCTGTTTTTT.